The clone carrying this T cell receptor (beta chain) came up a few times. No antigen is known for it. The source of the sample is a study of regulatory T cells in long-lasting Graves disease. Overall study context: Treatment with antithyroid drugs for over 5 years, together with positive TSH receptor antibodies, meant persistent Graves' disease.

Broader study findings: Segments TRBV28, TRBJ1-2 and TRBJ2-5 showed preferential usage in persistent disease.

Trimming cost V 4 bases and J 1 base, with 8 bases left between them. This CDR3 region has 13 residues. The germline CDR1 and CDR2 sequences are SGHNT and YYREEE (reference sequence). CDR3-region Arm-PCR and iRepertoire HTBI primers produced the TCR beta libraries. A single record per CDR3 protein comes from TCRdb applying MiXCR to the multiplex PCR reads. Here the sample spans 350,000 to 500,000 distinct CDR3 sequences, roughly 21% being singletons. Noted time point: persistent/refractory GD, antithyroid drugs over 5 years with positive TRAb. Researchers made the TCR library from RNA that was extracted from PBMCs. It was American Thyroid Association guidelines that determined Graves' disease diagnosis.

The receptor comes from a female donor with Graves disease. Sequenced material: peripheral blood mononuclear cells (PBMCs), taken when the disease was refractory, from a patient treated with antithyroid drugs. The chain has TRBV5-4 and TRBJ1-1; D is unresolved. The CDR3 DNA follows: TGTGCCAGCAGCACTGCTGGGAACACTGAAGCTTTCTTT. Encoded protein: CASSTAGNTEAFF. The full variable domain, rest sourced from reference TRBV5-4 and TRBJ1-1, is ETGVTQSPTHLIKTRGQQVTLRCSSQSGHNTVSWYQQALGQGPQFIFQYYREEENGRGNFPPRFSGLQFPNYSSELNVNALELDDSALYLCASSTAGNTEAFFGQGTRLTVV.